The 10 T cell receptor beta chains below were found in one sample sequenced in a study of OX40 agonist ivuxolimab in advanced cancers. The method was immunoSEQ multiplex PCR; TCRdb's version includes in-frame clones alone and lacks a portion of them. The data show approximately 68,000 clones, with about 91% seen just once and roughly 1% held by the top ten. Sequencing was performed on CD4+ or CD8+ T cells sorted from blood, taken in a trial of the OX40 agonist ivuxolimab. The receptors shown here come from an adult with an advanced solid tumor such as melanoma, head and neck, liver or kidney cancer.

The chain combines TRBV5-8 with TRBJ1-2; D may be TRBD1 (6 bases). CDR3 length: 13 residues. Germline V gene data show CDR1 as SGHTS and CDR2 as YDEGEE. V was cut by 2 bases and J by 4 bases, with 9 bases left in between. CDR3: CASSLQGPYGYTF. CDR3 coding DNA: TGTGCCAGCAGCTTACAGGGTCCCTATGGCTACACCTTC.

This chain joins TRBV6-5 and TRBJ2-7, with 11 bases lining up with TRBD1. CDR1 and CDR2 (germline): MNHEY, SVGAGI. This CDR3 comprises 15 residues. V shed 5 bases, J shed 7 bases, and the junction held 10 bases outside the gene matches. This chain's CDR3 is CASSNGGQGAREQYF. CDR3 nucleotide sequence: TGTGCCAGCAGTAACGGAGGACAGGGGGCGCGGGAGCAGTACTTC.

The rearrangement joins TRBV19 to TRBJ2-1, with D tentatively TRBD2 (5 bases). V lost 3 bases to trimming and J lost 0 bases, with 12 bases between them. The germline V gene encodes CDR1 LNHDA and CDR2 SQIVND (reference sequence). The CDR3 spans 16 residues. The CDR3 spells CASSMVGASSYNEQFF. The CDR3 coding sequence is TGTGCCAGTAGTATGGTGGGAGCCAGCTCCTACAATGAGCAGTTCTTC.

This chain uses TRBV30 with TRBJ2-5; 11 bases are a match to TRBD2. The DNA end is a closer match to TRBJ2-7, so the J assignment may be wrong. CDR1 and CDR2 (germline): GTSNPN, SVGIG (reference sequence). The length of the CDR3 is 19 residues. CDR3 sequence reads: CAWSVRTGLAGGLPYEQYF. The CDR3 bases are TGTGCCTGGAGTGTACGGACTGGGCTAGCGGGGGGTCTGCCCTACGAGCAGTACTTC.

The V gene is TRBV7-2, the J gene TRBJ2-1; 10 bases map to TRBD1. V dropped 2 bases and J dropped 12; count of bases not matched to a gene: 10. CDR1 and CDR2 from the germline V gene are SGHTA and FQGNSA. This CDR3 is built from 15 residues. Written as DNA, the CDR3 is TGTGCCAGCAGCTTAAGGGGGACAGGGGCCCAGGGGCAGTTCTTC. It encodes CASSLRGTGAQGQFF. Based on the CDR3 plus reference TRBV7-2 and TRBJ2-1, the full variable domain is GAGVSQSPSNKVTEKGKDVELRCDPISGHTALYWYRQSLGQGLEFLIYFQGNSAPDKSGLPSDRFSAERTGGSVSTLTIQRTQQEDSAVYLCASSLRGTGAQGQFFGPGTRLTVL.

The V gene is TRBV6-1, the J gene TRBJ1-3, with D perhaps TRBD1 (5 bases). The germline V gene has CDR1 MNHNS and CDR2 SASEGT. CDR3 length: 16 amino acids. Trimming took 3 bases from V and 0 from J, leaving 12 bases between them. In DNA form, the CDR3 reads TGTGCCAGCAGTGACCGGGACGCACGCTCTGGAAACACCATATATTTT. It specifies CASSDRDARSGNTIYF.

The chain joins TRBV27 to TRBJ2-7; D is possibly TRBD2 (6 bases). V was pared by 1 base and J by 3 bases, with 10 bases between. This CDR3 spans 14 amino acids. Germline V lookup: CDR1 MNHEY, CDR2 SMNVEV (reference sequence). CDR3 coding DNA: TGTGCCAGCAGTTTATTGTCGGGACTCTACGAGCAGTACTTC. Translation gives CASSLLSGLYEQYF.

The chain employs TRBV12-2 and TRBJ2-1; no DNA check was done on the table's D call, TRBD2. TRBV12-2 is annotated as a pseudogene. This CDR3 region has 17 residues. CDR3 bases: TGTGCAAGTCGTCTAATGGGAGACTCCGGCCCCTACAATGAGCAGTTCTTC. Protein sequence: CASRLMGDSGPYNEQFF.

The CDR3 here is CASRQDRVTEAFF. Here the CDR3 DNA reads TGTGCCAGCAGACAGGACAGGGTAACTGAAGCTTTCTTT. The V call is TRBV6-5, the J call TRBJ1-1; TRBD1 aligns across 8 bases. The V segment lost 6 bases and the J segment 5 bases; nucleotides outside the gene matches: 5. Germline V gene lookup returns CDR1 MNHEY and CDR2 SVGAGI. The CDR3 is 13 amino acids.

The chain recombines TRBV5-5 with TRBJ2-5; D ambiguous. The germline CDR1 and CDR2 sequences are SGHKS and YYEKEE (reference sequence). The CDR3 has 13 amino acids. V lost 2 bases and J 2 bases, leaving 7 bases between the germline ends. DNA of the CDR3: TGTGCCAGCAGCTTAGGGAATCAAGAGACCCAGTACTTC. The encoded protein is CASSLGNQETQYF.